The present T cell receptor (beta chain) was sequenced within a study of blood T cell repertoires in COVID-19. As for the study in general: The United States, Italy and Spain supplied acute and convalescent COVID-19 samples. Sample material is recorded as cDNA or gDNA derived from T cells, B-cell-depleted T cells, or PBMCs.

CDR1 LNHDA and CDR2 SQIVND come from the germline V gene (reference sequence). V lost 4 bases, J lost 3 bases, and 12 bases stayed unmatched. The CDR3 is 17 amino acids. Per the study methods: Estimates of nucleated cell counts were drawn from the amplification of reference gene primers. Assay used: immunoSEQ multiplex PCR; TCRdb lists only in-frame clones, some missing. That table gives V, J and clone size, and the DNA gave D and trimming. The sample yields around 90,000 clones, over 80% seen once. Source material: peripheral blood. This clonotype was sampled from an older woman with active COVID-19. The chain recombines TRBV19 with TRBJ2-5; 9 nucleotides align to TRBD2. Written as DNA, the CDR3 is TGTGCCAGTAGTACCCCTGGCGCGGGGGGGCTCAAAGAGACCCAGTACTTC. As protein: CASSTPGAGGLKETQYF.